The 30 T cell receptor beta chains presented below share a single source sample, sequenced in a study of blood T cell repertoires in COVID-19. Only in-frame clones appear in the TCRdb table, and some are missing; sequencing was by immunoSEQ multiplex PCR. The sample consists of fewer than 300,000 clones, approximately 82% of them appearing once. The sequenced sample consisted of peripheral blood. Every receptor here comes from a man of 80 years or more with acute or convalescent COVID-19.

The CDR3 nucleotides read TGTGCCAGCAGCTCCACAGGCAATGAGCAGTTCTTC. It yields the protein CASSSTGNEQFF. This chain links TRBV3-1 (or the pseudogene TRBV3-2) with TRBJ2-1; D might be TRBD1 (5 bases). Germline CDR1 is LGHDT and CDR2 is YNNKEL (reference sequence). The CDR3 length is 12 residues. V lost 5 bases, J lost 6 bases, and 8 bases lay in between.

The gene calls are TRBV18 and TRBJ1-1; 7 bases are shared with TRBD1. The CDR3 extends over 14 amino acids. Per germline, CDR1 KGHSH and CDR2 LQKENI. V was clipped by 1 base and J by 6 bases; unmatched bases: 5. CDR3 DNA: TGTGCCAGCTCACCACAGGGGGCTAACGCTGAAGCTTTCTTT. Its translation: CASSPQGANAEAFF.

The gene calls are TRBV7-8 and TRBJ2-1; unclear D gene. This CDR3 contains 17 residues. Trimming pared 8 bases from V and 0 bases from J, leaving 20 bases between. Germline V lookup: CDR1 SGHVS, CDR2 FQNEAQ. CDR3 DNA: TGTGCCAGCTTCCGTGACGTATGGAGTAGCTCCTACAATGAGCAGTTCTTC. Protein sequence: CASFRDVWSSSYNEQFF.

The rearrangement joins TRBV2 to TRBJ1-5; no clear D gene. This CDR3 has 12 amino acids. With 5 bases removed from V and 11 bases from J, the gap between germline ends came to 13 bases. Germline V gene sequence: CDR1 SNHLY, CDR2 FYNNEI. This CDR3 is CASSPTQNAQHF. CDR3 DNA sequence: TGTGCCAGCAGTCCAACTCAAAATGCCCAGCATTTT.

This clone has a single count. This chain uses TRBV4-1 with TRBJ1-2; D not certain. From germline, CDR1 is MGHRA and CDR2 YSYEKL. The germline V and J ends were trimmed by 1 base and 8 bases, with 14 bases remaining between them. This CDR3 comprises 14 residues. The CDR3 here is CASSQGQSRRGYTF. The CDR3 DNA follows: TGCGCCAGCAGCCAAGGTCAGTCCCGCAGGGGCTACACCTTC.

V usage is TRBV9 and J usage is TRBJ2-5; TRBD2 is a possible D gene (5 bases). This CDR3 comprises 15 residues. V was trimmed by 4 bases and J by 1 base, leaving 14 bases between them. Germline CDR1 reads SGDLS; CDR2 reads YYNGEE. CDR3 amino acids: CASSFSGDFQETQYF. As DNA, the CDR3 is TGTGCCAGCAGCTTCAGCGGAGACTTCCAAGAGACCCAGTACTTC. Complete variable domain (other parts from reference TRBV9 and TRBJ2-5): DSGVTQTPKHLITATGQRVTLRCSPRSGDLSVYWYQQSLDQGLQFLIQYYNGEERAKGNILERFSAQQFPDLHSELNLSSLELGDSALYFCASSFSGDFQETQYFGPGTRLLVL.

This clone has just one count. The CDR3 DNA reads TGTGCCAGCAGTTTTGCTGGGCCCGGGGAGCTGTTTTTT. This translates into CASSFAGPGELFF. The chain joins TRBV12-3 or TRBV12-4 to TRBJ2-2; D remains ambiguous. V lost 3 bases, J lost 6 bases, and 8 bases lay in between. CDR3 length: 13 amino acids.

The chain combines TRBV7-2 with TRBJ2-7, with D tentatively TRBD2 (6 bases). The length of the CDR3 is 15 residues. Trimming left V 8 bases short and J 0 bases short, with 17 bases between. Germline lookup yields CDR1 SGHTA and CDR2 FQGNSA. CDR3 DNA: TGTGCCAGCGGGCCCAGGCGGGGAAGCTCCTACGAGCAGTACTTC. The encoded protein is CASGPRRGSSYEQYF.

The chain is built from TRBV3-1 (or the pseudogene TRBV3-2) and TRBJ2-3, with D perhaps matching TRBD1 (6 bases). This CDR3 has 15 residues. Trimming shortened V by 3 bases and J by 1 base, and 11 bases separated the two germline ends. CDR1 LGHDT and CDR2 YNNKEL come from the germline V gene (reference sequence). The CDR3 DNA reads as TGTGCCAGCAGCCATTCAGGGGCGCGCACAGATACGCAGTATTTT. Protein sequence: CASSHSGARTDTQYF.

This chain uses TRBV6-1 with TRBJ2-1; tentative D call: TRBD2 (7 bases). The CDR3 loop spans 15 amino acids. Germline CDR1 and CDR2: MNHNS and SASEGT. V was trimmed by 2 bases and J by 7 bases, leaving 15 bases between them. This CDR3 is CASSESTGGQNEQFF. CDR3 bases: TGTGCCAGCAGTGAATCTACGGGGGGCCAGAATGAGCAGTTCTTC.

The J gene is TRBJ1-6, the V gene TRBV5-1; TRBD1 agrees at 7 bases. The CDR3 has 13 residues. After removal of 1 base from V and 15 bases from J, the junction contained 7 bases not matched to a gene. CDR1 and CDR2 (germline): SGHRS, YFSETQ. CDR3 in amino acids: CASSLRDSRDLHF. The CDR3 nucleotides are TGCGCCAGCAGCTTGAGGGACAGCCGAGACCTCCACTTT. Full variable domain (outside the CDR3, taken from reference TRBV5-1 and TRBJ1-6): KAGVTQTPRYLIKTRGQQVTLSCSPISGHRSVSWYQQTPGQGLQFLFEYFSETQRNKGNFPGRFSGRQFSNSRSEMNVSTLELGDSALYLCASSLRDSRDLHFGNGTRLTVT.

The rearrangement joins TRBV5-1 to TRBJ2-1; D possibly corresponds to TRBD2 (5 bases). This CDR3 contains 13 residues. CDR1 is SGHRS, CDR2 YFSETQ, per germline. V was shortened by 7 bases and J by 9 bases, with 17 bases between the two germline ends. This chain's CDR3 is CASGSQRTSEQFF. CDR3 nucleotide sequence: TGCGCCAGCGGGAGCCAAAGAACGAGTGAGCAGTTCTTC. Variable domain in full (rest from reference TRBV5-1 and TRBJ2-1): KAGVTQTPRYLIKTRGQQVTLSCSPISGHRSVSWYQQTPGQGLQFLFEYFSETQRNKGNFPGRFSGRQFSNSRSEMNVSTLELGDSALYLCASGSQRTSEQFFGPGTRLTVL.

The chain recombines TRBV4-1 with TRBJ2-4; 12 bases are a match to TRBD2. This CDR3 contains 20 residues. V shed 1 base and J 5 bases; nucleotides not matched to a gene: 15. Germline assignment: CDR1 MGHRA and CDR2 YSYEKL. CDR3 nucleotide sequence: TGCGCCAGCAGCCAAGGGGCGGGGCCTGGACTAGCGGGGAAACAAAACATTCAGTACTTC. Residues: CASSQGAGPGLAGKQNIQYF.

The rearrangement links TRBV6-5 to TRBJ1-6; 7 bases map to TRBD1. V trimming: 5 bases; J trimming: 10 bases; junction bases outside the gene matches: 2. CDR1 and CDR2 (germline): MNHEY, SVGAGI. The CDR3 consists of 12 residues. The CDR3 DNA is TGTGCCAGCAGTCAGGGGGGATCACCCCTCCACTTT. Its protein product is CASSQGGSPLHF.

The chain uses TRBV11-3 and TRBJ2-1; 10 bases fit TRBD2. CDR3 length: 16 residues. Germline CDR1 SGHNT, CDR2 YENEEA. The V segment lost 1 base and the J segment 4 bases; nucleotides outside the gene matches: 4. The CDR3 nucleotides are TGTGCCAGCAGCTTAGGTGTAGCGGGGGGTTACAATGAGCAGTTCTTC. Translated, it gives CASSLGVAGGYNEQFF.

CDR3 amino acids: CAISERGTGISYEQYF. CDR3 coding DNA: TGTGCCATCAGTGAAAGGGGGACAGGGATTTCCTACGAGCAGTACTTC. The chain couples TRBV10-3 to TRBJ2-7; TRBD1 matches 9 bases. Germline loops: CDR1 ENHRY, CDR2 SYGVKD. The CDR3 extends over 16 amino acids. The V and J ends lost 3 bases and 1 base, in that order; junction bases with no gene match: 7.

The genes are TRBV2 and TRBJ1-4; TRBD1 is a possible D gene (5 bases). CDR1 and CDR2 from the germline V gene are SNHLY and FYNNEI. Between the trimmed V and J ends, which lost 2 bases and 0 bases, there was a span of 34 bases. The CDR3 contains 24 residues. CDR3 protein: CASSESIAGGVSILKSTTNEKLFF. The CDR3 coding sequence is TGTGCCAGCAGTGAATCGATTGCGGGGGGGGTATCTATACTTAAATCTACAACTAATGAAAAACTGTTTTTT.

V usage is TRBV2 and J usage is TRBJ1-6; D perhaps matches TRBD1 (5 bases). The V end lost 6 bases, the J end lost 3 bases, and 12 bases lay between the germline ends. CDR1 SNHLY and CDR2 FYNNEI come from the germline V gene. The CDR3 length is 15 residues. Here the CDR3 DNA reads TGTGCCAGCAGGTACAGGCCTTACTATAATTCACCCCTCCACTTT. Its protein is CASRYRPYYNSPLHF.

CDR3 amino acids: CASAPGGRSNTEAFF. DNA for the CDR3: TGTGCCAGCGCTCCGGGGGGCCGGAGTAACACTGAAGCTTTCTTT. The chain recombines TRBV5-4 with TRBJ1-1, with D possibly matching TRBD1 (6 bases). V lost 7 bases and J 2 bases, leaving 18 bases between the germline ends. The CDR3 loop spans 15 amino acids. Germline loops: CDR1 SGHNT, CDR2 YYREEE (reference sequence).

The V and J genes are TRBV7-9 and TRBJ1-1; 7 bases map to TRBD1. The CDR3 runs to 16 residues. CDR1 SEHNR and CDR2 FQNEAQ come from the germline V gene (reference sequence). V lost 4 bases and J lost 1; bases outside the gene matches: 9. The CDR3 nucleotides read TGTGCCAGCAGCTCCTCGACAGGGAAGGAGAACACTGAAGCTTTCTTT. This gives the protein CASSSSTGKENTEAFF.

V gene TRBV4-1 combines with J gene TRBJ2-5; a weak D match, TRBD2 (6 bases). This CDR3 comprises 13 residues. V was shortened by 3 bases and J by 5 bases, with 10 bases between the two germline ends. The germline gives CDR1 MGHRA, CDR2 YSYEKL. The CDR3 bases are TGCGCCAGCAGCCAGGGGGGTCGGGAGACCCAGTACTTC. This codes for CASSQGGRETQYF.

The chain uses TRBV24-1 and TRBJ2-3, with D hard to call. Germline V gene lookup returns CDR1 KGHDR and CDR2 SFDVKD. This CDR3 is built from 15 residues. Trimming took 7 bases from V and 1 from J, leaving 14 bases between them. The CDR3 is CATSPSGLGTDTQYF. CDR3 bases: TGTGCCACCAGCCCAAGTGGCCTCGGCACAGATACGCAGTATTTT.

The V gene is TRBV2, the J gene TRBJ2-1; 8 nucleotides agree with TRBD1. CDR3 length: 15 amino acids. The germline CDR1 and CDR2 sequences are SNHLY and FYNNEI. J lost 7 bases, V lost 1 base, and 6 bases had no gene match. The CDR3 protein is CASSEVGQGMNEQFF. CDR3 in DNA: TGTGCCAGCAGTGAAGTAGGACAGGGAATGAATGAGCAGTTCTTC.

The rearrangement links TRBV5-1 to TRBJ2-3; 8 nucleotides match TRBD2. CDR1 is SGHRS, CDR2 YFSETQ, per germline. The CDR3 runs to 15 residues. The ends lost 4 bases at V and 0 bases at J; junction bases unmatched: 4. CDR3 residues: CASSLSGTSTDTQYF. In nucleotides, the CDR3 is TGCGCCAGCAGCCTTAGCGGGACTAGCACAGATACGCAGTATTTT.

The chain couples TRBV7-8 to TRBJ2-1; 7 positions agree with TRBD2. The CDR3 totals 15 residues. Per germline, CDR1 SGHVS and CDR2 FQNEAQ. Trimming cost V 4 bases and J 4 bases; bases outside gene matches: 7. The CDR3 sequence: CASSSSGIIYNEQFF. The CDR3 nucleotides are TGTGCCAGCAGCTCCAGCGGGATAATATACAATGAGCAGTTCTTC.

The chain recombines TRBV5-1 with TRBJ2-1; TRBD2 aligns across 10 bases. Germline CDR1 is SGHRS and CDR2 is YFSETQ. This CDR3 contains 15 residues. V was clipped by 4 bases and J by 6 bases; unmatched bases: 7. CDR3 residues: CASSLTSGTFNEQFF. CDR3 sequence (DNA): TGCGCCAGCAGCCTAACTAGCGGGACGTTCAATGAGCAGTTCTTC.

The genes are TRBV28 and TRBJ2-3; D is perhaps TRBD1 (5 bases). The ends were cut back, 8 bases at V and 3 bases at J, with 12 bases in the middle. This CDR3 contains 13 residues. Per the germline V gene, CDR1 is MDHEN and CDR2 is SYDVKM. CDR3: CASGAGSTDTQYF. In DNA form, the CDR3 reads TGTGCCAGCGGGGCAGGGTCGACAGATACGCAGTATTTT.

This chain joins TRBV5-1 and TRBJ2-5; 8 bases map to TRBD1. This CDR3 contains 16 residues. The junction had 8 bases not matched to a gene; V was cut back by 0 bases and J by 4 bases. Germline CDR1 and CDR2: SGHRS and YFSETQ. This CDR3 is CASSLAGQGFGETQYF. CDR3 DNA: TGCGCCAGCAGCTTGGCCGGACAGGGCTTTGGAGAGACCCAGTACTTC.

The chain uses TRBV28 and TRBJ1-2, with TRBD1 as a possible D gene (6 bases). The CDR3 extends over 16 amino acids. Germline V gene data show CDR1 as MDHEN and CDR2 as SYDVKM. Between the trimmed V and J ends, which lost 6 bases and 3 bases, there was a span of 20 bases. The DNA for the CDR3 is TGTGCCAGCAGACTAGGACAGACCATTGTCCACTATGGCTACACCTTC. This encodes CASRLGQTIVHYGYTF.

The V and J genes are TRBV5-1 and TRBJ1-1; possible D gene TRBD1, 5 bases. V lost 2 bases, J lost 1 base, and 18 bases lay in between. The CDR3 has 17 residues. Germline-derived CDR1 and CDR2 are SGHRS and YFSETQ. The CDR3 region has the DNA TGCGCCAGCAGCTTTCTCGGGGGGTGGCAGAAGAACACTGAAGCTTTCTTT. Residues: CASSFLGGWQKNTEAFF.